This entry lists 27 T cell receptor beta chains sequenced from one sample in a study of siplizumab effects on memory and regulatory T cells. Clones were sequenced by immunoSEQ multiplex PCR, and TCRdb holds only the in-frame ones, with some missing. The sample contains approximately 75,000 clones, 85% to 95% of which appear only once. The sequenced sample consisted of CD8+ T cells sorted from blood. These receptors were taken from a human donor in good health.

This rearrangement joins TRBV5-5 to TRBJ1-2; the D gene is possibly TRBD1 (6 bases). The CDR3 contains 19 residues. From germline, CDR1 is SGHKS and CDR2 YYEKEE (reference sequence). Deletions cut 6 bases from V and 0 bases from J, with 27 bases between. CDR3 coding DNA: TGTGCCAGCAACCCGGACAGCCTCGAACCCCTTATAGCTAACTATGGCTACACCTTC. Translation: CASNPDSLEPLIANYGYTF.

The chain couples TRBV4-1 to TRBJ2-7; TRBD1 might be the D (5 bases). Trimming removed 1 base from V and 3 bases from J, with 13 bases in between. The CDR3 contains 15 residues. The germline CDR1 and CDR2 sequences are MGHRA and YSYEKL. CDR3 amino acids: CASSQVTGRDYEQYF. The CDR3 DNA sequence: TGCGCCAGCAGCCAAGTTACAGGCCGCGACTACGAGCAGTACTTC.

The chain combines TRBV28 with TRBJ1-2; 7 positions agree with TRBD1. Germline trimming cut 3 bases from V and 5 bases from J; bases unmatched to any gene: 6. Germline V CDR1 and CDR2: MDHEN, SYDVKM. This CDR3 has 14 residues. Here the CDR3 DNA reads TGTGCCAGCAGTTTCCAGGGGGTGAGGTATGGCTACACCTTC. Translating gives CASSFQGVRYGYTF.

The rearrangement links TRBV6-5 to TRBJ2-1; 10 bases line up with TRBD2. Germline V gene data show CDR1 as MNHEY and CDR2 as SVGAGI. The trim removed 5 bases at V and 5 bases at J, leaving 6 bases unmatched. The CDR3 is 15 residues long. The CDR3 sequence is CASSKLAGTNNEQFF. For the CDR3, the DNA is TGTGCCAGCAGTAAACTAGCGGGGACAAACAATGAGCAGTTCTTC.

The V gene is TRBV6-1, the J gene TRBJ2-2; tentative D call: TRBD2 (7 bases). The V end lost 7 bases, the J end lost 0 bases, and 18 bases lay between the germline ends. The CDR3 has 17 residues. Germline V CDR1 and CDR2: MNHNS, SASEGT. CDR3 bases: TGTGCCAGCACTGGAGCGGGACATTATTCGAACACCGGGGAGCTGTTTTTT. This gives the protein CASTGAGHYSNTGELFF.

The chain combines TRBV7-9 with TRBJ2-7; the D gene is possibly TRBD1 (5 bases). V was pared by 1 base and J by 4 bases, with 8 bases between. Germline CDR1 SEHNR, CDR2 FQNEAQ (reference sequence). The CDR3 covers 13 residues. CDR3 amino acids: CASSLGQLYEQYF. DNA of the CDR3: TGTGCCAGCAGCTTAGGACAGCTTTACGAGCAGTACTTC.

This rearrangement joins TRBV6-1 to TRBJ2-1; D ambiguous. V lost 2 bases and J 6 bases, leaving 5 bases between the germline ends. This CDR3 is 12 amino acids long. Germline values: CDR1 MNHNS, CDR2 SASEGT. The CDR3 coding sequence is TGTGCCAGCAGTGAATCGTCCAATGAGCAGTTCTTC. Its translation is CASSESSNEQFF.

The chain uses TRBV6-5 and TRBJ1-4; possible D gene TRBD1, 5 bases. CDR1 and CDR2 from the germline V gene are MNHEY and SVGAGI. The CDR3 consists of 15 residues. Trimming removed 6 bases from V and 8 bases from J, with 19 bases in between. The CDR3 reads CASRRGGGLAEKLFF. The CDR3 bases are TGTGCCAGCAGGCGCGGGGGGGGGTTAGCGGAAAAACTGTTTTTT.

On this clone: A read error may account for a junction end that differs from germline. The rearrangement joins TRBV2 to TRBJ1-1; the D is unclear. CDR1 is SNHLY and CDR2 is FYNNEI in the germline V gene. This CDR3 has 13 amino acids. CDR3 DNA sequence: TGTGCCAGCAGTGAGAGCTCGAACCCTGAAGCTTTCTTT. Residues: CASSESSNPEAFF.

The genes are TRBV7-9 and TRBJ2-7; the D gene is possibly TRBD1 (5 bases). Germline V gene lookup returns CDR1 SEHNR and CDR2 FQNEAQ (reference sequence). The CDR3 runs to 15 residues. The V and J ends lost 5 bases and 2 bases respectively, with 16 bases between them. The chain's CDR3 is CASSELDTATYEQYF. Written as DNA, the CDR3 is TGTGCCAGCAGCGAACTGGACACTGCCACCTACGAGCAGTACTTC.

This CDR3 reads CASSLVGNTGELFF. In nucleotides, the CDR3 is TGTGCCAGCAGCTTGGTGGGGAACACCGGGGAGCTGTTTTTT. V is TRBV5-4 and J is TRBJ2-2; D unresolved. The germline gives CDR1 SGHNT, CDR2 YYREEE (reference sequence). CDR3 length: 14 amino acids. The V gene lost 0 bases and the J gene lost 1 base, with 4 bases spanning the gap.

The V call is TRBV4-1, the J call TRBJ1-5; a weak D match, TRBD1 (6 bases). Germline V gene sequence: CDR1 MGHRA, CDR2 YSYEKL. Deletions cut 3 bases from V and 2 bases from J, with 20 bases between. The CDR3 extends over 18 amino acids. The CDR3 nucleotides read TGCGCCAGCAGCCACTCAAGGGGGACTTTACGCGGCAATCAGCCCCAGCATTTT. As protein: CASSHSRGTLRGNQPQHF.

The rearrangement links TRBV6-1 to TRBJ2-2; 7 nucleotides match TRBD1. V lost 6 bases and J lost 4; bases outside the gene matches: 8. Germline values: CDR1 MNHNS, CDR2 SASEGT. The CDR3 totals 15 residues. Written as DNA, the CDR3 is TGTGCCAGCAGGTGGTGGGCAGGGGGCACCGGGGAGCTGTTTTTT. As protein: CASRWWAGGTGELFF.

In nucleotides, the CDR3 is TGTGCCAGCAGCTTAGGTCAGGGACGCTCGGAGACCCAGTACTTC. It is translated as CASSLGQGRSETQYF. V usage is TRBV11-2 and J usage is TRBJ2-5; D possibly uses TRBD1 or TRBD2 (5 bases each). The V end was cut by 1 base, the J end by 5 bases, with 14 bases between. The CDR3 is made up of 15 amino acids. The germline V gene has CDR1 SGHAT and CDR2 FQNNGV.

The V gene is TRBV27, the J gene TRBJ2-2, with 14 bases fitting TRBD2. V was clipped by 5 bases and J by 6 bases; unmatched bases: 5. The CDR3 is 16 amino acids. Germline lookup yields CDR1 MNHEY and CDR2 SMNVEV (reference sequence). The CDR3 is CASSTMTSGGAGELFF. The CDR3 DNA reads TGTGCCAGCAGTACCATGACTAGCGGGGGGGCCGGGGAGCTGTTTTTT.

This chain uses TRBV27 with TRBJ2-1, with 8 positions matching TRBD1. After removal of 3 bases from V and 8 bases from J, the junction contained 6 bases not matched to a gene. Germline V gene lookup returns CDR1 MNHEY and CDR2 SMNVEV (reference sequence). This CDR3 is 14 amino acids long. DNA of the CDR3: TGTGCCAGCAGTTTCAGGGGGCCGAGAGATGAGCAGTTCTTC. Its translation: CASSFRGPRDEQFF.

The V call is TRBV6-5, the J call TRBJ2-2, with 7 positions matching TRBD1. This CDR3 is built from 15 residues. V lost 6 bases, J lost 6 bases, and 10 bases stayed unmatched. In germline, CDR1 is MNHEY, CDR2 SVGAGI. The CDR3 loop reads CASSLTGSVAGELFF. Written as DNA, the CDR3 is TGTGCCAGCAGCTTGACAGGGTCGGTAGCCGGGGAGCTGTTTTTT.

The chain's CDR3 is CASSTSEGHLSYEQYF. CDR3 coding DNA: TGTGCCAGTAGCACCTCGGAGGGCCACCTCTCCTACGAGCAGTACTTC. The chain carries TRBV19 and TRBJ2-7; D is possibly TRBD2 (6 bases). There are 16 residues in the CDR3. Trimming cost V 6 bases and J 0 bases, with 18 bases left between them. The germline V gene has CDR1 LNHDA and CDR2 SQIVND (reference sequence).

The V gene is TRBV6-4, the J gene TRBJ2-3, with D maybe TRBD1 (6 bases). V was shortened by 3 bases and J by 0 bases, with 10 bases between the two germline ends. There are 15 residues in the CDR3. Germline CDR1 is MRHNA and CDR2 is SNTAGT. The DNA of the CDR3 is TGTGCCAGCAGTGAAGAAGGGGGTAGCACAGATACGCAGTATTTT. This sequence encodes CASSEEGGSTDTQYF.

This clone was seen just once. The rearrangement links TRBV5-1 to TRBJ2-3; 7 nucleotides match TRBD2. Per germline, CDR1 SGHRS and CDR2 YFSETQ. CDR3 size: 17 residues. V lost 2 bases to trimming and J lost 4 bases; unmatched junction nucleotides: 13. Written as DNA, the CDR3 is TGCGCCAGCAGCTTCCATGATCCGACTAGCTGCGCAGATACGCAGTATTTT. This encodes CASSFHDPTSCADTQYF.

The chain's CDR3 is CASSSLPGGLNNEQFF. The CDR3 nucleotides read TGTGCCAGCAGCTCACTTCCGGGGGGTCTCAACAATGAGCAGTTCTTC. V gene TRBV11-3 combines with J gene TRBJ2-1; 7 bases are a match to TRBD2. The V gene end was trimmed by 4 bases and the J gene end by 5 bases; junction bases not matched to a gene: 11. The V gene's germline CDR1 is SGHNT and CDR2 YENEEA. The CDR3 is 16 residues long.

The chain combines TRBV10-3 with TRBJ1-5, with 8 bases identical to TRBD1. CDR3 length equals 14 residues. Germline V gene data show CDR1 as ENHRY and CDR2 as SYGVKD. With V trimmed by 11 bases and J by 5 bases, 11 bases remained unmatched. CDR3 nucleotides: TGTGCCCCGTATCACCAGGGGGCGCATCAGCCCCAGCATTTT. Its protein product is CAPYHQGAHQPQHF.

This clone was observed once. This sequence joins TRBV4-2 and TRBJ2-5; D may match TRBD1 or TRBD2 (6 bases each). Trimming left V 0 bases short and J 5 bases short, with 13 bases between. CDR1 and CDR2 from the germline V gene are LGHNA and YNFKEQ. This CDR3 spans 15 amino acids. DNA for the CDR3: TGTGCCAGCAGCCAAGATAGGGGGGCTGGGGAGACCCAGTACTTC. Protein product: CASSQDRGAGETQYF.

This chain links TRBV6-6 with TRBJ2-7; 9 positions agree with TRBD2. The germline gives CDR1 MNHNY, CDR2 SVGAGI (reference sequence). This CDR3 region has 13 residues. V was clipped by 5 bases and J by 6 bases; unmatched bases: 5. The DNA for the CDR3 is TGTGCCAGCAGTAGCGGGGGGAGAAGCGAGCAGTACTTC. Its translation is CASSSGGRSEQYF.

CDR3 nucleotide sequence: TGTGCCAGCAGTGAAGCTACCACGACAGATCCCGTAAGGAATTCACCCCTCCACTTT. It encodes CASSEATTTDPVRNSPLHF. This chain connects TRBV6-1 to TRBJ1-6, with a possible D match to TRBD1 (5 bases). The length of the CDR3 is 19 residues. V shed 0 bases and J shed 7 bases, with 22 bases lying between them. Germline lookup yields CDR1 MNHNS and CDR2 SASEGT.

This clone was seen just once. The chain's CDR3 is CASSEGQTNGYTF. The CDR3 DNA sequence: TGTGCCAGCAGCGAGGGACAGACGAATGGCTACACCTTC. The gene calls are TRBV5-8 and TRBJ1-2; 7 positions agree with TRBD1. This CDR3 has 13 residues. V shed 4 bases and J 6 bases; nucleotides not matched to a gene: 6. Germline lookup yields CDR1 SGHTS and CDR2 YDEGEE. The whole variable domain, filled in from reference TRBV5-8 and TRBJ1-2, reads EAGVTQSPTHLIKTRGQQATLRCSPISGHTSVYWYQQALGLGLQFLLWYDEGEERNRGNFPPRFSGRQFPNYSSELNVNALELEDSALYLCASSEGQTNGYTFGSGTRLTVV.

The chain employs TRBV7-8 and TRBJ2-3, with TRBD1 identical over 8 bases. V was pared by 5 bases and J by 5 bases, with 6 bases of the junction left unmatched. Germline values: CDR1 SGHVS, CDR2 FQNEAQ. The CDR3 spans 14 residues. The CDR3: CASSRDRMGDTQYF. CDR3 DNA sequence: TGTGCCAGCAGCAGGGACAGGATGGGAGATACGCAGTATTTT. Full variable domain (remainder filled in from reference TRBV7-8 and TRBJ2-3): GAGVSQSPRYKVAKRGQDVALRCDPISGHVSLFWYQQALGQGPEFLTYFQNEAQLDKSGLPSDRFFAERPEGSVSTLKIQRTQQEDSAVYLCASSRDRMGDTQYFGPGTRLTVL.